This T cell receptor beta chain was sequenced for a study of beta chain features in type 1 diabetes. The CDR3 totals 15 residues. Germline V lookup: CDR1 SEHNR, CDR2 FQNEAQ (reference sequence). The V segment lost 5 bases and the J segment 4 bases; nucleotides outside the gene matches: 8. This clone was recorded a few times. Sequenced material consisted of expressed TCRB transcripts (all of the isolated RNA was reverse transcribed). Clones were read by immunoSEQ multiplex PCR, and TCRdb kept only the in-frame ones, dropping some. The sample consists of around 200,000 clones, about 13% of them appearing once.

This receptor was taken from a woman between 18 and 29 years old in good health. The specimen sequenced was central memory CD4+ T cells from blood. This chain joins TRBV7-9 and TRBJ2-5; 9 bases fit TRBD1. CDR3 in DNA: TGTGCCAGCAGCCCCTTGACAGGGGGACCAGAGACCCAGTACTTC. It yields the protein CASSPLTGGPETQYF.